These 24 T cell receptor beta chains share one sample of origin, sequenced in a study of shared clonotypes between healthy human individuals. Some clones are missing from TCRdb's copy, which holds only in-frame ones; the method was immunoSEQ multiplex PCR. Of roughly 2.2 million clones listed, more than 80% were seen once; the top ten hold 0.39%. The sequenced sample was naive CD4+ T cells from PBMCs. The subset here: CD45RA+ positively selected. These receptors originate from a man younger than 35 in good health. Some clones in this sample may be carry-over from other donors' samples.

The chain has TRBV27 and TRBJ2-3; 9 nucleotides line up with TRBD2. The V gene's germline CDR1 is MNHEY and CDR2 SMNVEV (reference sequence). Germline trimming cut 4 bases from V and 5 bases from J; bases unmatched to any gene: 7. CDR3 length: 15 amino acids. The CDR3 region is CASSSAGAGGDTQYF. DNA for the CDR3: TGTGCCAGCAGTTCTGCGGGAGCGGGGGGAGATACGCAGTATTTT.

The V gene is TRBV2, the J gene TRBJ1-4, with 7 bases that match TRBD1. Germline CDR1 and CDR2: SNHLY and FYNNEI. V gave up 6 bases and J gave up 12 bases; unmatched junction bases: 7. This CDR3 is built from 12 residues. In nucleotides, the CDR3 is TGTGCCAGCAGCCTGGAGGGGGCGGAACTGTTTTTT. Amino acids: CASSLEGAELFF. Full variable domain (rest looked up from reference TRBV2 and TRBJ1-4): EPEVTQTPSHQVTQMGQEVILRCVPISNHLYFYWYRQILGQKVEFLVSFYNNEISEKSEIFDDQFSVERPDGSNFTLKIRSTKLEDSAMYFCASSLEGAELFFGSGTQLSVL.

The V and J genes are TRBV9 and TRBJ2-1, with D possibly being TRBD1 (6 bases). The V gene lost 3 bases and the J gene lost 3 bases, with 13 bases spanning the gap. There are 15 residues in the CDR3. CDR1 is SGDLS and CDR2 is YYNGEE in the germline V gene. CDR3 protein: CASSAEGDHYNEQFF. The DNA of the CDR3 is TGTGCCAGCAGCGCCGAGGGGGACCACTACAATGAGCAGTTCTTC.

This chain joins TRBV4-1 and TRBJ2-7; 9 positions match TRBD2. This CDR3 region has 16 residues. The V and J ends lost 4 bases and 4 bases, in that order; junction bases with no gene match: 11. The germline gives CDR1 MGHRA, CDR2 YSYEKL. CDR3 sequence reads: CASSPSGAGGLYEQYF. The CDR3, as DNA: TGCGCCAGCAGCCCCTCGGGGGCGGGAGGGCTTTACGAGCAGTACTTC.

V and J are TRBV5-1 and TRBJ2-2; the D is unclear. The CDR3 sequence is 14 residues long. Germline CDR1 is SGHRS and CDR2 is YFSETQ. Trimming removed 5 bases at V and 0 bases at J, with 8 bases between. CDR3 sequence reads: CASRADANTGELFF. CDR3 in DNA: TGCGCCAGCAGAGCAGATGCGAACACCGGGGAGCTGTTTTTT.

The rearrangement uses TRBV28 and TRBJ1-2, with 9 bases that match TRBD1. This CDR3 is built from 14 residues. Trimming cost V 5 bases and J 5 bases; bases outside gene matches: 6. CDR1 MDHEN and CDR2 SYDVKM come from the germline V gene. For the CDR3, the DNA is TGTGCCAGCAGTATCGGGACAGGGCCTTATGGCTACACCTTC. This sequence encodes CASSIGTGPYGYTF.

The chain combines TRBV9 with TRBJ2-1; the D gene is possibly TRBD1 (6 bases). The CDR3 is made up of 16 amino acids. CDR1 is SGDLS, CDR2 YYNGEE, per germline. Between the trimmed V and J ends, which lost 4 bases and 0 bases, there was a span of 14 bases. The CDR3 DNA sequence: TGTGCCAGCAGCCATCGGACAGTCAGCTCCTACAATGAGCAGTTCTTC. Translated: CASSHRTVSSYNEQFF.

This chain links TRBV9 with TRBJ2-1, with 7 bases aligning to TRBD2. V trimming: 2 bases; J trimming: 3 bases; junction bases outside the gene matches: 5. CDR3 size: 15 residues. Germline-derived CDR1 and CDR2 are SGDLS and YYNGEE. CDR3 DNA sequence: TGTGCCAGCAGCGTTTCTAGCGGTATCTACAATGAGCAGTTCTTC. Translation gives CASSVSSGIYNEQFF.

The chain is built from TRBV5-1 and TRBJ1-3; possibly TRBD1 for D (6 bases). Trimming removed 3 bases at V and 0 bases at J, with 10 bases between. Germline lookup yields CDR1 SGHRS and CDR2 YFSETQ. This CDR3 has 15 residues. CDR3 amino acids: CASSYAQGSGNTIYF. The DNA for the CDR3 is TGCGCCAGCAGCTACGCACAGGGCTCTGGAAACACCATATATTTT.

The chain carries TRBV27 and TRBJ2-3, with 7 bases matching TRBD1. The germline V gene encodes CDR1 MNHEY and CDR2 SMNVEV (reference sequence). Trimming took 6 bases from V and 1 from J; bases not matched to a gene: 10. CDR3 length: 16 amino acids. The CDR3 bases are TGTGCCAGCAGGGAAACAGGGGTGCCTCGCACAGATACGCAGTATTTT. This sequence encodes CASRETGVPRTDTQYF.

This clone was seen just once. This sequence joins TRBV27 and TRBJ1-1; D may be TRBD1 (6 bases). The CDR3 is 18 amino acids. Looked up from germline, CDR1 is MNHEY and CDR2 is SMNVEV (reference sequence). V gave up 6 bases and J gave up 3 bases, with 26 bases separating them. CDR3 coding DNA: TGTGCCAGCAGCCCAAAGGGGACACCCCTTTGGGGTGACACTGAAGCTTTCTTT. It is translated as CASSPKGTPLWGDTEAFF.

Of note for this clone: Other DNA sequences in the same sample also yield this CDR3. The chain recombines TRBV28 with TRBJ2-1, with 8 nucleotides matching TRBD1. V lost 7 bases to trimming and J lost 1 base; unmatched junction nucleotides: 3. CDR1 MDHEN and CDR2 SYDVKM come from the germline V gene. CDR3 length equals 14 residues. CDR3 amino acids: CASTRQGSYNEQFF. The CDR3 DNA reads as TGTGCCAGCACCAGACAGGGGTCCTACAATGAGCAGTTCTTC.

The chain is built from TRBV28 and TRBJ2-7, with TRBD2 as a possible D gene (5 bases). The CDR3 spans 14 residues. In germline, CDR1 is MDHEN, CDR2 SYDVKM. The V end lost 6 bases, the J end lost 0 bases, and 12 bases lay between the germline ends. This CDR3 reads CASRWLAGSYEQYF. The CDR3 coding sequence is TGTGCCAGCAGATGGCTCGCGGGCTCCTACGAGCAGTACTTC. The full variable domain, its missing parts supplied by reference TRBV28 and TRBJ2-7, is DVKVTQSSRYLVKRTGEKVFLECVQDMDHENMFWYRQDPGLGLRLIYFSYDVKMKEKGDIPEGYSVSREKKERFSLILESASTNQTSMYLCASRWLAGSYEQYFGPGTRLTVT.

The chain links TRBV2 to TRBJ1-5; 7 bases are a match to TRBD1. Germline V gene lookup returns CDR1 SNHLY and CDR2 FYNNEI. Losses at the gene ends were 6 bases for V and 4 bases for J; bases not matched to a gene: 3. This CDR3 region has 13 residues. CDR3 in amino acids: CASRGTENQPQHF. The CDR3 nucleotides read TGTGCCAGCAGAGGGACAGAGAATCAGCCCCAGCATTTT.

This clone was seen just once. The rearrangement joins TRBV5-6 to TRBJ2-3; 10 positions agree with TRBD1. Trimming took 2 bases from V and 4 from J; bases not matched to a gene: 4. Germline CDR1 is SGHDT and CDR2 is YYEEEE. The CDR3 is 15 residues long. The CDR3 is CASSFRDRGADTQYF. The CDR3 DNA reads TGTGCCAGCAGCTTCCGGGACAGGGGTGCAGATACGCAGTATTTT.

V gene TRBV28 combines with J gene TRBJ2-7; D gene ambiguous. This CDR3 has 15 amino acids. The germline V gene has CDR1 MDHEN and CDR2 SYDVKM. V gave up 7 bases and J gave up 1 base, with 17 bases separating them. CDR3 loop: CASTGRTAVSYEQYF. CDR3 in DNA: TGTGCCAGCACGGGCCGGACGGCAGTTTCCTACGAGCAGTACTTC.

This chain joins TRBV18 and TRBJ2-3; 13 bases match TRBD2. The CDR3 consists of 16 residues. Trimming cost V 3 bases and J 5 bases; bases outside gene matches: 5. Germline assignment: CDR1 KGHSH and CDR2 LQKENI. CDR3 in DNA: TGTGCCAGCTCACCCGGGACTAGCGGGAAAATAGATACGCAGTATTTT. This sequence encodes CASSPGTSGKIDTQYF.

The chain uses TRBV28 and TRBJ2-7, with 8 bases aligning to TRBD1. Trimming at V came to 5 bases and at J to 1 base, leaving 7 bases not matched to a gene. The germline V gene has CDR1 MDHEN and CDR2 SYDVKM. The CDR3 sequence is 15 residues long. CDR3 region: CASSGRDRSSYEQYF. As DNA, the CDR3 is TGTGCCAGCAGTGGACGGGACAGGTCGTCCTACGAGCAGTACTTC.

The genes are TRBV2 and TRBJ1-2, with a possible D match to TRBD1 (6 bases). Germline CDR1 and CDR2: SNHLY and FYNNEI. This CDR3 has 14 residues. Trimming stripped 4 bases from V and 7 bases from J, with 16 bases between. CDR3 sequence reads: CASSGGAKLGGYTF. CDR3 DNA: TGTGCCAGCAGTGGGGGGGCTAAGCTCGGTGGCTACACCTTC. Filled out from reference TRBV2 and TRBJ1-2, the complete variable domain reads EPEVTQTPSHQVTQMGQEVILRCVPISNHLYFYWYRQILGQKVEFLVSFYNNEISEKSEIFDDQFSVERPDGSNFTLKIRSTKLEDSAMYFCASSGGAKLGGYTFGSGTRLTVV.

The chain's CDR3 is CASKTSGRAVDEQYF. The DNA of the CDR3 is TGTGCCAGTAAAACTAGCGGGAGGGCCGTCGACGAGCAGTACTTC. This chain uses TRBV19 with TRBJ2-7; 13 bases fit TRBD2. V trimming: 7 bases; J trimming: 5 bases; junction bases outside the gene matches: 8. The CDR3 length is 15 residues. From germline, CDR1 is LNHDA and CDR2 SQIVND (reference sequence).

This chain connects TRBV5-5 to TRBJ2-5; 12 positions match TRBD2. This CDR3 is 16 amino acids long. Germline-derived CDR1 and CDR2 are SGHKS and YYEKEE (reference sequence). V was clipped by 4 bases and J by 4 bases; unmatched bases: 8. The CDR3 spells CASSLLAGGAGETQYF. The CDR3 DNA is TGTGCCAGCAGCCTCCTAGCGGGAGGGGCGGGAGAGACCCAGTACTTC.

V is TRBV13 and J is TRBJ2-1, with D tentatively TRBD2 (6 bases). Trimming cost V 1 base and J 3 bases, with 13 bases left between them. The CDR3 is 16 residues long. The V gene's germline CDR1 is PRHDT and CDR2 FYEKMQ (reference sequence). The CDR3 nucleotides are TGTGCCAGCAGCTTAGTCGGGAGCTTCGACTACAATGAGCAGTTCTTC. Translated: CASSLVGSFDYNEQFF.

The gene calls are TRBV9 and TRBJ2-5, with TRBD2 as a possible D gene (6 bases). CDR3 length: 14 residues. V was clipped by 0 bases and J by 5 bases, with 11 bases between them. The germline gives CDR1 SGDLS, CDR2 YYNGEE. The CDR3 sequence is CASSVETGDETQYF. The CDR3 bases are TGTGCCAGCAGCGTAGAGACGGGAGACGAGACCCAGTACTTC.

J is TRBJ2-3 and V is TRBV5-1; possible D gene TRBD2, 6 bases. V dropped 1 base and J dropped 0 bases, with 12 bases sitting between them. The CDR3 sequence is 16 residues long. Germline assignment: CDR1 SGHRS and CDR2 YFSETQ. This CDR3 is CASSLFGGESTDTQYF. The DNA of the CDR3 is TGCGCCAGCAGCTTGTTCGGCGGGGAAAGCACAGATACGCAGTATTTT.